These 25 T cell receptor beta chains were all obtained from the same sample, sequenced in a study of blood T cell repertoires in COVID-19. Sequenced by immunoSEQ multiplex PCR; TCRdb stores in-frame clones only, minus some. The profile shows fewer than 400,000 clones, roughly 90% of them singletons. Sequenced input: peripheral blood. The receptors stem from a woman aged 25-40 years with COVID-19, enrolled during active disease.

The DNA for the CDR3 is TGTGCCAGCAGTTACTCGACACAGAATAATTCACCCCTCCACTTT. Encoded protein: CASSYSTQNNSPLHF. V and J are TRBV6-5 and TRBJ1-6; no definite D call. V lost 0 bases and J lost 5, with 8 bases in between. The CDR3 runs to 15 residues. Germline V gene sequence: CDR1 MNHEY, CDR2 SVGAGI.

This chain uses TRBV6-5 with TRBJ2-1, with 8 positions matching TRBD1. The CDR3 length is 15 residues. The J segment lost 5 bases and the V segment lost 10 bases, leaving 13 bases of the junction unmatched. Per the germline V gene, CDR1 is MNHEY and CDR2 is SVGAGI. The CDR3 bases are TGTGCCACCCAATTAACACAGGGGGTCCACAATGAGCAGTTCTTC. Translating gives CATQLTQGVHNEQFF.

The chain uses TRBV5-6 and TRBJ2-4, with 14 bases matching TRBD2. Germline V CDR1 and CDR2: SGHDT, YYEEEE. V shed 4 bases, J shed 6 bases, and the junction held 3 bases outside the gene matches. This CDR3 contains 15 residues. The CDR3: CASSPTSGRGNIQYF. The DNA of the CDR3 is TGTGCCAGCAGCCCGACTAGCGGGAGGGGAAACATTCAGTACTTC. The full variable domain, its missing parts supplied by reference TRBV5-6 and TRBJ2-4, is DAGVTQSPTHLIKTRGQQVTLRCSPKSGHDTVSWYQQALGQGPQFIFQYYEEEERQRGNFPDRFSGHQFPNYSSELNVNALLLGDSALYLCASSPTSGRGNIQYFGAGTRLSVL.

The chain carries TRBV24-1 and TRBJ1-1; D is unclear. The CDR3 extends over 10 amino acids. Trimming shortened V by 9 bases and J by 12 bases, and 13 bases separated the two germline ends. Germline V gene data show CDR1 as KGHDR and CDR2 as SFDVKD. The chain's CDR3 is CATLPGKTFF. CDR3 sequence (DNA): TGTGCCACCCTGCCGGGGAAGACTTTCTTT.

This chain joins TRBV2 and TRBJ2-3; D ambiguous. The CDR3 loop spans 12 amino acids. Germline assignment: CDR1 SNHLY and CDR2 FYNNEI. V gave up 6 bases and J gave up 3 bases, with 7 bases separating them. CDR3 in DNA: TGTGCCAGCAGCCCTAGAACAGATACGCAGTATTTT. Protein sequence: CASSPRTDTQYF.

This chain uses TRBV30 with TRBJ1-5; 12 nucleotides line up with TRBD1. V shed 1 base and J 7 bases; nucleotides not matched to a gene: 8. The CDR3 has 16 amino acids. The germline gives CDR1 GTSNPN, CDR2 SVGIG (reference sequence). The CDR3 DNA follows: TGTGCCTGGAGTGACCGGGACAGGGGGCATTGGCAGCCCCAGCATTTT. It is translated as CAWSDRDRGHWQPQHF. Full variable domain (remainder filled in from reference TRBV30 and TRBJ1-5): SQTIHQWPATLVQPVGSPLSLECTVEGTSNPNLYWYRQAAGRGLQLLFYSVGIGQISSEVPQNLSASRPQDRQFILSSKKLLLSDSGFYLCAWSDRDRGHWQPQHFGDGTRLSIL.

The CDR3 region is CATSREGRGTDNEQFF. The CDR3 region has the DNA TGTGCCACCAGCAGAGAAGGCAGGGGAACCGACAATGAGCAGTTCTTC. The J gene is TRBJ2-1, the V gene TRBV15; tentative D call: TRBD1 (6 bases). Trimming stripped 0 bases from V and 5 bases from J, with 14 bases between. CDR1 is LNHNV and CDR2 is YYDKDF in the germline V gene (reference sequence). The CDR3 is 16 residues long.

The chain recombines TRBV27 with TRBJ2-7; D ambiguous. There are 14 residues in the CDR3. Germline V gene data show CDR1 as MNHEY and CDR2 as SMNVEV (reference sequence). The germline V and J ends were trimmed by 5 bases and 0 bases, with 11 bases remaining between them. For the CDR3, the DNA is TGTGCCAGCAGTCTTGACGGAGCCTCCTACGAGCAGTACTTC. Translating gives CASSLDGASYEQYF.

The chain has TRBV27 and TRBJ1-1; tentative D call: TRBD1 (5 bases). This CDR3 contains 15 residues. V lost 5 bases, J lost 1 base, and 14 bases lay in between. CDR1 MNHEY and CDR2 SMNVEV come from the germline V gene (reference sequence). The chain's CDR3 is CASSPIRTPNTEAFF. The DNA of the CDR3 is TGTGCCAGCAGTCCGATCCGGACACCGAACACTGAAGCTTTCTTT.

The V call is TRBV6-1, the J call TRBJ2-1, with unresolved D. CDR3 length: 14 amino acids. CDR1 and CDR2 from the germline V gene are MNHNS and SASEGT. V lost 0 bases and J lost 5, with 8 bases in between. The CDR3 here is CASSEAWLNNEQFF. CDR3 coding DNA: TGTGCCAGCAGTGAAGCGTGGCTTAACAATGAGCAGTTCTTC.

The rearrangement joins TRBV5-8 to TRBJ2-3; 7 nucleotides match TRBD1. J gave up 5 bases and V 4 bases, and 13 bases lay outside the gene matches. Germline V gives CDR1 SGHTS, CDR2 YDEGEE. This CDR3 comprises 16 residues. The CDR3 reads CASSPLEGAYEDTQYF. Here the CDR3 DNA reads TGTGCCAGCAGCCCCCTTGAGGGGGCATATGAAGATACGCAGTATTTT.

CDR3 sequence: CAWSPGQGSGKLFF. The CDR3 DNA reads as TGTGCCTGGAGCCCGGGACAGGGGAGTGGAAAACTGTTTTTT. The V and J genes are TRBV30 and TRBJ1-4; 10 bases fit TRBD1. The CDR3 extends over 14 amino acids. Germline CDR1 GTSNPN, CDR2 SVGIG (reference sequence). The V and J ends lost 3 bases and 10 bases, in that order; junction bases with no gene match: 8.

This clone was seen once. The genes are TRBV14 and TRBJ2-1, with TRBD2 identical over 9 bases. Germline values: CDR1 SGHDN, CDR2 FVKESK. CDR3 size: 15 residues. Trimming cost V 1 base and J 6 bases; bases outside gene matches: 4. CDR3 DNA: TGTGCCAGCAGCCAAGTCCCAGCGGGAGGCAATGAGCAGTTCTTC. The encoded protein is CASSQVPAGGNEQFF.

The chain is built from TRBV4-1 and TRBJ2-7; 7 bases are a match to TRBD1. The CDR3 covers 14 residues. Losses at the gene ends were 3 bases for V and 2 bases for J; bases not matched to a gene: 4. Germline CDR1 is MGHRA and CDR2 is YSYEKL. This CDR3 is CASSHLQGAYEQYF. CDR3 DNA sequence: TGCGCCAGCAGCCATCTCCAGGGGGCCTACGAGCAGTACTTC.

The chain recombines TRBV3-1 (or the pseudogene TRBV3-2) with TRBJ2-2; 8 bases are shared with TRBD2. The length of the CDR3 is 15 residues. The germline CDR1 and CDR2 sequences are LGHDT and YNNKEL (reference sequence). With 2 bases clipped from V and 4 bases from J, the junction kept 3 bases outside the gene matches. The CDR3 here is CASSQIAGFTGELFF. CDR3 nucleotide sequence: TGTGCCAGCAGCCAAATAGCGGGGTTCACCGGGGAGCTGTTTTTT.

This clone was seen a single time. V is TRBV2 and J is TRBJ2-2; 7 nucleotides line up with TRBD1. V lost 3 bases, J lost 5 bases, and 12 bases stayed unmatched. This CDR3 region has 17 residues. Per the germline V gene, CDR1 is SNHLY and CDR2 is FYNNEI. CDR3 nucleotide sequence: TGTGCCAGCAGTGACCCATATGACAGGGTCAGAACCGGGGAGCTGTTTTTT. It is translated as CASSDPYDRVRTGELFF. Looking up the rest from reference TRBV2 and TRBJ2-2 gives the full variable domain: EPEVTQTPSHQVTQMGQEVILRCVPISNHLYFYWYRQILGQKVEFLVSFYNNEISEKSEIFDDQFSVERPDGSNFTLKIRSTKLEDSAMYFCASSDPYDRVRTGELFFGEGSRLTVL.

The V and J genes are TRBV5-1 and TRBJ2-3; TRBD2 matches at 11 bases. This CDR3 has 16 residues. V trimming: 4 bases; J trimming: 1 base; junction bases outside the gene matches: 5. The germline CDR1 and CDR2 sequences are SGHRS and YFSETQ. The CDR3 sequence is CASSAGTSGGTDTQYF. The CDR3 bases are TGCGCCAGCAGCGCTGGGACTAGCGGAGGCACAGATACGCAGTATTTT. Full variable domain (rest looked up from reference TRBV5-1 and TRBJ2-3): KAGVTQTPRYLIKTRGQQVTLSCSPISGHRSVSWYQQTPGQGLQFLFEYFSETQRNKGNFPGRFSGRQFSNSRSEMNVSTLELGDSALYLCASSAGTSGGTDTQYFGPGTRLTVL.

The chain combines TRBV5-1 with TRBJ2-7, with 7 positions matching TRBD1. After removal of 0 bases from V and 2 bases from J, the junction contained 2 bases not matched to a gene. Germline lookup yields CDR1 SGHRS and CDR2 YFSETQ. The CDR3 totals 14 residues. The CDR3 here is CASSLVGGTYEQYF. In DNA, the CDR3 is TGCGCCAGCAGCTTGGTAGGGGGCACCTACGAGCAGTACTTC.

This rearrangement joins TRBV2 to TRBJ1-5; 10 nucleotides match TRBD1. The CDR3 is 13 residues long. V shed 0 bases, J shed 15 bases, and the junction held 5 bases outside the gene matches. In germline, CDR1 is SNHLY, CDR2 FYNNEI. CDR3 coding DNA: TGTGCCAGCAGTGAAGCGCCCAGGGACAGGGGGCATTTT. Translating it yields CASSEAPRDRGHF.

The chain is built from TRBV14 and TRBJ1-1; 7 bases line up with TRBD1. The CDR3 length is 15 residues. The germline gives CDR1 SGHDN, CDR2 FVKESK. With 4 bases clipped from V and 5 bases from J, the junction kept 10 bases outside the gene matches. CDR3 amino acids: CASSPNRGSGTEAFF. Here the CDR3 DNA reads TGTGCCAGCAGCCCGAACAGGGGCAGCGGGACTGAAGCTTTCTTT.

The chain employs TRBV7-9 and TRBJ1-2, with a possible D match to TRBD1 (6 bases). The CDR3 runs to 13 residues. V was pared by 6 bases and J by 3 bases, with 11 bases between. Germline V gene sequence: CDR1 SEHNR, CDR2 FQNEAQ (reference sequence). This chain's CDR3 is CASSPGVDYGYTF. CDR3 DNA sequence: TGTGCCAGCAGTCCAGGGGTAGACTATGGCTACACCTTC.

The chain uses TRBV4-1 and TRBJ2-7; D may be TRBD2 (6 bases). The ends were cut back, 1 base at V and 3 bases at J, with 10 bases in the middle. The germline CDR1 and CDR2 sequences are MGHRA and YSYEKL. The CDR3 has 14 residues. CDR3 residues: CASSQGSGVYEQYF. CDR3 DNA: TGCGCCAGCAGCCAAGGGTCGGGGGTCTACGAGCAGTACTTC.

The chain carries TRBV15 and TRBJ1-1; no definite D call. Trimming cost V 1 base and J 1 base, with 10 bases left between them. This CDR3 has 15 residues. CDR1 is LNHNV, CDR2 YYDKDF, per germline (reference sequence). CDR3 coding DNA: TGTGCCACCAGCAGAGCAGAGCGGCAGAACACTGAAGCTTTCTTT. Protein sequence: CATSRAERQNTEAFF.

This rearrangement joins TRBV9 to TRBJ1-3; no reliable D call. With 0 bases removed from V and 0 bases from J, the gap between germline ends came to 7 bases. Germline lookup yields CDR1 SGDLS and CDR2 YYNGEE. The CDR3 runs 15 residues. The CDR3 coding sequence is TGTGCCAGCAGCGTAGTTCCGGGCTCTGGAAACACCATATATTTT. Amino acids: CASSVVPGSGNTIYF.

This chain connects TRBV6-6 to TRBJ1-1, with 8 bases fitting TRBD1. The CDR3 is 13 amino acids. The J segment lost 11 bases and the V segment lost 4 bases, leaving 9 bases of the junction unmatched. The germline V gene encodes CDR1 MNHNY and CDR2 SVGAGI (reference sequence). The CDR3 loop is CASSSITRGPAFF. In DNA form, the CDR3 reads TGTGCCAGCAGTTCGATAACCAGGGGGCCTGCTTTCTTT.